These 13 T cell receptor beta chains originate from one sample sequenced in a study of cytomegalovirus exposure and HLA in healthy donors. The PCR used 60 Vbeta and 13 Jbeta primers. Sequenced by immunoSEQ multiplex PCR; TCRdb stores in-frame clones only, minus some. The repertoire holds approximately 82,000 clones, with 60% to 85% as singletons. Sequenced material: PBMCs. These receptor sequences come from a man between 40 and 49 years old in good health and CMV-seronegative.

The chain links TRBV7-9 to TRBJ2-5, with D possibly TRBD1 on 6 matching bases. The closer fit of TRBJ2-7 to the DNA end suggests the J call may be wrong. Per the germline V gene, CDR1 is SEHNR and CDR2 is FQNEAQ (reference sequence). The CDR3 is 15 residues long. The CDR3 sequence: CASSSPDSFHSEQYF. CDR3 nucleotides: TGTGCCAGCAGCTCCCCGGACAGCTTCCACTCCGAGCAGTACTTC.

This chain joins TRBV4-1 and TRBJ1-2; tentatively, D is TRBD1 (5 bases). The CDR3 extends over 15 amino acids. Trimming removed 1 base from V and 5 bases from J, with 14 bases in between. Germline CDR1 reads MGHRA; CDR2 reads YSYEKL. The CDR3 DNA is TGCGCCAGCAGCCAAGTTCCACAGGCGATATATGGCTACACCTTC. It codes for CASSQVPQAIYGYTF.

CDR3 protein: CASSLVVAGGFYEQYF. CDR3 bases: TGTGCCAGCAGCTTAGTGGTCGCGGGAGGGTTCTACGAGCAGTACTTC. V and J are TRBV7-6 and TRBJ2-7; 9 bases line up with TRBD2. The CDR3 runs 16 residues. From germline, CDR1 is SGHVS and CDR2 FNYEAQ. Trimming took 1 base from V and 3 from J; bases not matched to a gene: 7.

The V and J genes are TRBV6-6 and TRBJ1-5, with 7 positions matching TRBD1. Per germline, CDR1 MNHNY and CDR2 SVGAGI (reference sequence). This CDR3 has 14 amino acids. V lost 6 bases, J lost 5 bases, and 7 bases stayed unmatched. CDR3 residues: CASRQQGKDQPQHF. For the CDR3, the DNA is TGTGCCAGCAGACAACAGGGGAAAGATCAGCCCCAGCATTTT.

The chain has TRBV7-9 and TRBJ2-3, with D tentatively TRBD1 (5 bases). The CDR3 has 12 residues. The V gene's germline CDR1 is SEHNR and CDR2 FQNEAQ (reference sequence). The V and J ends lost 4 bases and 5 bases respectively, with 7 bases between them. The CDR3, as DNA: TGTGCCAGCAGCTATCAGGGAGATACGCAGTATTTT. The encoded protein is CASSYQGDTQYF.

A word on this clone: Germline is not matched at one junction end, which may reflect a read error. This CDR3 reads CASSSPPGQGAQSGANGLTF. CDR3 in DNA: TGTGCCAGTAGTTCACCTCCGGGACAGGGGGCTCAATCTGGGGCCAACGGCCTGACTTTC. V is TRBV19 and J is TRBJ2-6, with 12 bases that match TRBD1. This CDR3 has 20 amino acids. From germline, CDR1 is LNHDA and CDR2 SQIVND (reference sequence).

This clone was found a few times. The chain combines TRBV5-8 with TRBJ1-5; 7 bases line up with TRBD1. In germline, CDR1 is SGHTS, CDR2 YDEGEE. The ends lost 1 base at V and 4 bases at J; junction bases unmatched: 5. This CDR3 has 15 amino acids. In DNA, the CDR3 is TGTGCCAGCAGCTTGCAACAGGGGCGGAATCAGCCCCAGCATTTT. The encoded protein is CASSLQQGRNQPQHF.

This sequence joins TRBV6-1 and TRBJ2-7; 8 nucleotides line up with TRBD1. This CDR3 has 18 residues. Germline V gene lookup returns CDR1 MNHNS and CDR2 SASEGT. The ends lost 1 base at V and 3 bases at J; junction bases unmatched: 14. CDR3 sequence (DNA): TGTGCCAGCAGTGAAGTGGTCGGCAGGGGGCGAAGGGACTACGAGCAGTACTTC. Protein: CASSEVVGRGRRDYEQYF.

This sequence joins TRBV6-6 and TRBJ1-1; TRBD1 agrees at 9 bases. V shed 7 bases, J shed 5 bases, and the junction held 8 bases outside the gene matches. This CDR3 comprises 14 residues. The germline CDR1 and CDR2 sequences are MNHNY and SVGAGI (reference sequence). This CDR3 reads CASNDQTGGTEAFF. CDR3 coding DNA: TGTGCCAGCAACGACCAGACAGGGGGGACTGAAGCTTTCTTT.

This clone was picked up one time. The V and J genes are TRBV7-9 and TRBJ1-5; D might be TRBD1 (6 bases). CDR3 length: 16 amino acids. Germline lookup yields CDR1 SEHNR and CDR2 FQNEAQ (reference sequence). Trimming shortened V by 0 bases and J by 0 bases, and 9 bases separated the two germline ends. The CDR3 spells CASSLAGQVSNQPQHF. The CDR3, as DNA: TGTGCCAGCAGCTTAGCGGGACAAGTTAGCAATCAGCCCCAGCATTTT.

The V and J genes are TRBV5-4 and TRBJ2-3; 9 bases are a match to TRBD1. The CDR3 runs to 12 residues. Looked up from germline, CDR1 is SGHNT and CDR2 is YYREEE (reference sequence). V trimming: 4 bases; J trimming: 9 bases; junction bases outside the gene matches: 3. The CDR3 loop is CASSPDRGTQYF. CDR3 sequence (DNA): TGTGCCAGCAGCCCCGACAGGGGGACGCAGTATTTT.

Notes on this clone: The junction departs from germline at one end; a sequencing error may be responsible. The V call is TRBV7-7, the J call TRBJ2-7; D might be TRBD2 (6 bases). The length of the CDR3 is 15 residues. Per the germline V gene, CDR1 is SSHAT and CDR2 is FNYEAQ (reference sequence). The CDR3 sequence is CASSPTRGRFYEQYF. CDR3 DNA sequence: TGTGCTAGCAGCCCCACCAGAGGGAGGTTCTACGAGCAGTACTTC.

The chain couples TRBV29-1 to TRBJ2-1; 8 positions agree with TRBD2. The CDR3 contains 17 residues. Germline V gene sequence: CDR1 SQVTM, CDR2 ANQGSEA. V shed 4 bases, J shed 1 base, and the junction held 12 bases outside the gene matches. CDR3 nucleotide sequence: TGCAGCGTTGTAGGCTCTGTAGCGGGACCGTCCTACAATGAGCAGTTCTTC. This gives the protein CSVVGSVAGPSYNEQFF.